This TCR beta chain was obtained from a study of control samples from healthy donors and cancer patients (dated by TCRdb to 2019 to 2021). Library method: the immunoSEQ multiplex PCR assay. TCRdb's version of the immuneACCESS table is confined to in-frame rearrangements and falls short of the full clone set. An unresolved V gene accounts for under half of the shortfall where checked; the remainder is of unknown origin. Within this sample are 100,000 to 150,000 clones, with about 90% of them counted one time only. The ten largest make up over 2% of the sample. In the case of this clone: The clone's antigen remains unknown. It has no much larger one-base neighbor in the sample; base qualities were not kept.

The sample taken for sequencing was blood. The clonotype was recovered from a woman between 50 and 59 years old in good health.

The DNA sequence follows: TGTGCCAGCAGCGTAGGAGGTTATGGTGTGAACACTGAAGCTTTCTTT. The resulting protein is CASSVGGYGVNTEAFF. The chain employs TRBV2 and TRBJ1-1, with the identity of the D gene unclear. CDR3 length: 16 amino acids, cysteine to phenylalanine. The only DNA kept is the CDR3, 48 bases in frame from the first base. V and J are truncated by 6 bases and 0 bases respectively, leaving an intervening sequence of 17 bases. In the germline V gene, CDR1 corresponds to SNHLY and CDR2 to FYNNEI.